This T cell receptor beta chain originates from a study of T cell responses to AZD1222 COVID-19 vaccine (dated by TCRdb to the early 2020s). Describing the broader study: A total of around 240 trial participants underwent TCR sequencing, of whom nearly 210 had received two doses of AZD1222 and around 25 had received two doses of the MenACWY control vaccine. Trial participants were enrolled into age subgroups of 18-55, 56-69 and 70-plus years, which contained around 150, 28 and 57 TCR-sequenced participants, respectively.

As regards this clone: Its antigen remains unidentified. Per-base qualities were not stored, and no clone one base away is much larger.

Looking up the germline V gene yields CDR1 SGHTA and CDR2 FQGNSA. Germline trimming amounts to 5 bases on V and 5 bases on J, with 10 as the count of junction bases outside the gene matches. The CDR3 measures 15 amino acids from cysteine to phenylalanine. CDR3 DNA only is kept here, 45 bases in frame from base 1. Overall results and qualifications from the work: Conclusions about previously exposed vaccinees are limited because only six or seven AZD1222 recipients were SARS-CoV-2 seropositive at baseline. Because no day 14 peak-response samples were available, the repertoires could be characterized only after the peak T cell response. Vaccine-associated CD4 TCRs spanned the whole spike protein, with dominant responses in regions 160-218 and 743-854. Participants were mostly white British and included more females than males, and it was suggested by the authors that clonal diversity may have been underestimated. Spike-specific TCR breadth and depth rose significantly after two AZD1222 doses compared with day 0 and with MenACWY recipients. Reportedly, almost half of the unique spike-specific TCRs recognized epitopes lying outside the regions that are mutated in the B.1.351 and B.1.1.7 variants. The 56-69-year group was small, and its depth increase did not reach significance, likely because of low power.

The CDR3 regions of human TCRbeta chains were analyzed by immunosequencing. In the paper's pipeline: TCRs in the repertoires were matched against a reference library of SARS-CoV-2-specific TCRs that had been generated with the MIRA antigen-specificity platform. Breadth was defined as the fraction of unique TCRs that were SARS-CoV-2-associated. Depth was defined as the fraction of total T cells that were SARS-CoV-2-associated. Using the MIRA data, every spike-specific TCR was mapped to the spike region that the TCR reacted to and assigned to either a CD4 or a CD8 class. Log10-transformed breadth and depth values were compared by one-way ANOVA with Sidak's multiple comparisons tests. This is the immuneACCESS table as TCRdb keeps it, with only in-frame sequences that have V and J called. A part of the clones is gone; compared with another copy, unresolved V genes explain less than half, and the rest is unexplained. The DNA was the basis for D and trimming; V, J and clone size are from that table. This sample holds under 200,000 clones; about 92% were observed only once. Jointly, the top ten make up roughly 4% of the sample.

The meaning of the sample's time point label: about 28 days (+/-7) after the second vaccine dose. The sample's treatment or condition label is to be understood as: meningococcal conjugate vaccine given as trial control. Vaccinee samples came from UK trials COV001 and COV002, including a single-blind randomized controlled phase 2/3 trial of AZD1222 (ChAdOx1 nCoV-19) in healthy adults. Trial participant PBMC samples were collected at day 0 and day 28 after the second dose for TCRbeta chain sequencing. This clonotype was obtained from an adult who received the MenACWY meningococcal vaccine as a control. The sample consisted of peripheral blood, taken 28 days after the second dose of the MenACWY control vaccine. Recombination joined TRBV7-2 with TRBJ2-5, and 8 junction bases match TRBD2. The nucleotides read TGTGCCAGCAGCCCCGGGAGGGCGTTAGGGGAGACCCAGTACTTC. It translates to CASSPGRALGETQYF.